Shown below are 8 T cell receptor beta chains from a single sample sequenced in a study of siplizumab effects on memory and regulatory T cells. Produced via immunoSEQ multiplex PCR; TCRdb's table is partial and in-frame only. The sample includes some 97,000 clones, 92% of them seen just once. The sequenced material came from Tregs sorted from blood. These receptors all stem from a human donor in good health.

A word on this clone: Other DNA sequences in this sample translate to the same CDR3. The J gene is TRBJ2-5, the V gene TRBV19; D is unresolved. The ends were cut back, 1 base at V and 0 bases at J, with 6 bases in the middle. The germline V gene encodes CDR1 LNHDA and CDR2 SQIVND (reference sequence). The CDR3 covers 14 residues. In DNA, the CDR3 is TGTGCCAGTAGTATAGGAAGGTACCAAGAGACCCAGTACTTC. This codes for CASSIGRYQETQYF.

The chain combines TRBV28 with TRBJ2-2, with no clear D. This CDR3 has 13 amino acids. Germline V gene data show CDR1 as MDHEN and CDR2 as SYDVKM. V lost 6 bases to trimming and J lost 2 bases, with 7 bases between them. The CDR3 loop is CASRDPNTGELFF. CDR3 nucleotide sequence: TGTGCCAGCAGGGATCCTAACACCGGGGAGCTGTTTTTT. The variable domain in full, completed from reference TRBV28 and TRBJ2-2, reads DVKVTQSSRYLVKRTGEKVFLECVQDMDHENMFWYRQDPGLGLRLIYFSYDVKMKEKGDIPEGYSVSREKKERFSLILESASTNQTSMYLCASRDPNTGELFFGEGSRLTVL.

The chain employs TRBV6-1 and TRBJ2-7; unclear D gene. Germline values: CDR1 MNHNS, CDR2 SASEGT. The CDR3 runs to 12 residues. V was pared by 3 bases and J by 3 bases, with 6 bases between. CDR3 in amino acids: CASSDSGYEQYF. The CDR3 DNA reads as TGTGCCAGCAGTGATTCAGGCTACGAGCAGTACTTC.

The chain links TRBV4-1 to TRBJ1-2; perhaps TRBD1 as D (5 bases). Per the germline V gene, CDR1 is MGHRA and CDR2 is YSYEKL. CDR3 length: 15 residues. The V end was cut by 4 bases, the J end by 5 bases, with 17 bases between. CDR3 protein: CASSPPTVQGYGYTF. The CDR3 nucleotides are TGCGCCAGCAGCCCACCGACAGTCCAAGGATATGGCTACACCTTC.

The gene calls are TRBV19 and TRBJ1-4; D gene uncertain. This CDR3 is built from 17 residues. Germline lookup yields CDR1 LNHDA and CDR2 SQIVND (reference sequence). The V end lost 3 bases, the J end lost 2 bases, and 16 bases lay between the germline ends. As DNA, the CDR3 is TGTGCCAGTAGTATTATCCCCGACCGGGTCACTAATGAAAAACTGTTTTTT. This encodes CASSIIPDRVTNEKLFF.

The V call is TRBV5-1, the J call TRBJ2-7; TRBD1 matches 7 bases. Germline CDR1 and CDR2: SGHRS and YFSETQ. Unmatched junction bases numbered 8, after V lost 2 bases and J lost 0 bases. CDR3 length: 16 residues. The CDR3 sequence is CASSFGSPGGSYEQYF. In DNA form, the CDR3 reads TGCGCCAGCAGCTTTGGCTCGCCAGGGGGCTCCTACGAGCAGTACTTC.

This rearrangement joins TRBV15 to TRBJ2-6; a possible D gene is TRBD2 (6 bases). Germline loops: CDR1 LNHNV, CDR2 YYDKDF (reference sequence). The CDR3 is 16 amino acids. V lost 4 bases to trimming and J lost 2 bases, with 12 bases between them. This CDR3 is CATSKERTTGANVLTF. DNA for the CDR3: TGTGCCACCAGCAAAGAAAGGACTACTGGGGCCAACGTCCTGACTTTC.

The CDR3 loop is CASSQAGRAHEQYF. The DNA of the CDR3 is TGTGCCAGCAGTCAGGCCGGGAGGGCCCACGAGCAGTACTTC. The rearrangement links TRBV9 to TRBJ2-7; TRBD2 matches 8 bases. Germline V CDR1 and CDR2: SGDLS, YYNGEE. The V segment lost 5 bases and the J segment 5 bases; nucleotides outside the gene matches: 9. The CDR3 runs to 14 residues.